This TCR beta chain was profiled in a study of blood T cell repertoires in COVID-19. Study-wide context: COVID-19 samples collected from the United States, Italy and Spain covered acute and convalescent phases.

Assay: immunoSEQ multiplex PCR; the TCRdb copy retains only in-frame clones and omits some. The sample carries 180,000 or so clones, about 86% recorded once. Germline CDR1 reads MNHEY; CDR2 reads SMNVEV (reference sequence). V was clipped by 3 bases and J by 5 bases, with 13 bases between them. The CDR3 runs to 15 residues. This clone was seen a few times. What was sequenced was peripheral blood. The source is a man aged 55 to 69 with acute or convalescent COVID-19. This chain uses TRBV27 with TRBJ2-2; a weak D match, TRBD1 (6 bases). CDR3 nucleotide sequence: TGTGCCAGCAGTTTCCACGACAGGTTTACCGGGGAGCTGTTTTTT. Translation gives CASSFHDRFTGELFF.